The 29 T cell receptor beta chains below come from one sample, sequenced in a study of T cells in Graves' hyperthyroidism and ophthalmopathy. RNA transcripts were the template for amplifying TCR beta CDR3 regions. The TCR CDR3 was amplified in a first-round RT-PCR using the HTBI primer set. In TCRdb, the multiplex PCR reads were re-called with MiXCR into one record per CDR3 protein. This sample carries roughly 290,000 distinct CDR3 sequences, about an eighth of them seen once, and the ten largest clones take roughly 7.7%. Sequencing was carried out using blood. Every receptor here comes from a woman aged 40-49 years with Graves' hyperthyroidism.

Here the CDR3 DNA reads TGTGCCAGCACCCCACAGGCCGATAATTCACCCCTCCACTTT. Amino acid sequence: CASTPQADNSPLHF. The rearrangement uses TRBV7-8 and TRBJ1-6; TRBD1 might be the D (5 bases). The CDR3 extends over 14 amino acids. Germline V CDR1 and CDR2: SGHVS, FQNEAQ. V was cut by 7 bases and J by 5 bases, with 12 bases left in between.

The sample holds many counts of this clonotype. This chain uses TRBV5-1 with TRBJ1-2; TRBD1 is a possible D gene (5 bases). CDR1 and CDR2 (germline): SGHRS, YFSETQ. This CDR3 is 15 amino acids long. The ends were cut back, 2 bases at V and 3 bases at J, with 14 bases in the middle. CDR3 loop: CASSFAQGIYYGYTF. The DNA for the CDR3 is TGCGCCAGCAGCTTTGCCCAGGGCATCTACTATGGCTACACCTTC.

This clonotype has a handful of counts. The CDR3 region has the DNA TGTGCCAGTAGTATTTTACACAACACTGAAGCTTTCTTT. As protein: CASSILHNTEAFF. The chain links TRBV19 to TRBJ1-1; D is unresolved. This CDR3 is built from 13 residues. Per the germline V gene, CDR1 is LNHDA and CDR2 is SQIVND (reference sequence). The ends were cut back, 3 bases at V and 2 bases at J, with 7 bases in the middle.

There are many counts of this clonotype. The chain has TRBV12-3 or TRBV12-4 and TRBJ2-2; 13 nucleotides match TRBD2. The CDR3 has 15 residues. The trim removed 6 bases at V and 6 bases at J, leaving 4 bases unmatched. CDR3 amino acids: CASSRGLAGAGELFF. CDR3 DNA: TGTGCCAGCAGCAGAGGACTAGCGGGAGCCGGGGAGCTGTTTTTT.

This clonotype has more than one count but fewer than ten. The J gene is TRBJ1-1, the V gene TRBV27; 9 positions agree with TRBD1. CDR1 MNHEY and CDR2 SMNVEV come from the germline V gene (reference sequence). The CDR3 has 13 amino acids. The junction had 6 bases not matched to a gene; V was cut back by 6 bases and J by 7 bases. This chain's CDR3 is CASRNTGGVEAFF. CDR3 DNA: TGTGCCAGCAGAAACACAGGGGGCGTTGAAGCTTTCTTT.

J is TRBJ1-3 and V is TRBV9; D unresolved. V was shortened by 2 bases and J by 4 bases, with 4 bases between the two germline ends. This CDR3 region has 12 residues. Germline CDR1 and CDR2: SGDLS and YYNGEE. The CDR3 is CASSVDGNTIYF. In DNA form, the CDR3 reads TGTGCCAGCAGCGTTGACGGAAACACCATATATTTT.

The gene calls are TRBV6-6 and TRBJ1-3; the D is unclear. Germline V CDR1 and CDR2: MNHNY, SVGAGI (reference sequence). CDR3 length equals 16 residues. Trimming left V 0 bases short and J 2 bases short, with 11 bases between. The CDR3 loop is CASSYSNGVAGNTIYF. CDR3 nucleotides: TGTGCCAGCAGTTACTCGAACGGGGTAGCTGGAAACACCATATATTTT.

This sequence joins TRBV14 and TRBJ1-4; D may be TRBD1 (6 bases). V was clipped by 0 bases and J by 8 bases, with 13 bases between them. The germline V gene encodes CDR1 SGHDN and CDR2 FVKESK. The CDR3 is 15 residues long. The CDR3 protein is CASSQDGGLGEKLFF. In DNA form, the CDR3 reads TGTGCCAGCAGCCAAGATGGGGGGCTAGGCGAAAAACTGTTTTTT.

The table lists this clonotype with a few counts. The chain couples TRBV7-2 to TRBJ1-5; 9 bases align to TRBD1. The CDR3 loop spans 18 amino acids. CDR1 SGHTA and CDR2 FQGNSA come from the germline V gene. The V and J ends lost 5 bases and 0 bases, in that order; junction bases with no gene match: 11. In DNA form, the CDR3 reads TGTGCCAGCAGCCGGGATGGGACAGGGACTTATAGCAATCAGCCCCAGCATTTT. Protein product: CASSRDGTGTYSNQPQHF.

This clonotype was seen many times. This chain connects TRBV20-1 to TRBJ2-2; TRBD2 might be the D (7 bases). The germline V and J ends were trimmed by 1 base and 5 bases, with 14 bases remaining between them. This CDR3 region has 15 residues. Looked up from germline, CDR1 is DFQATT and CDR2 is SNEGSKA (reference sequence). CDR3 bases: TGCAGTGCTAGAGCCCCCAGGGGAGGGACCGGGGAGCTGTTTTTT. Residues: CSARAPRGGTGELFF.

This clonotype was seen at least ten times. This chain links TRBV7-9 with TRBJ1-2; 7 nucleotides align to TRBD1. In germline, CDR1 is SEHNR, CDR2 FQNEAQ (reference sequence). The CDR3 length is 17 residues. Trimming cost V 4 bases and J 5 bases; bases outside gene matches: 16. This CDR3 reads CASSSAAWTGLGYGYTF. The CDR3 region has the DNA TGTGCCAGCAGCTCTGCTGCCTGGACAGGCCTCGGATATGGCTACACCTTC.

This clonotype showed up just a few times. The V and J genes are TRBV19 and TRBJ1-5, with D tentatively TRBD1 (5 bases). This CDR3 is built from 17 residues. Germline lookup yields CDR1 LNHDA and CDR2 SQIVND (reference sequence). V lost 4 bases and J lost 3, with 19 bases in between. CDR3 in DNA: TGTGCCAGTAGTACTGAGGTGGGCCAGGGCCCCAATCAGCCCCAGCATTTT. Its protein is CASSTEVGQGPNQPQHF.

This clonotype was counted at least ten times. J is TRBJ1-6 and V is TRBV7-9; TRBD1 is a possible D gene (5 bases). The CDR3 spans 15 residues. Germline V gene data show CDR1 as SEHNR and CDR2 as FQNEAQ (reference sequence). V was trimmed by 5 bases and J by 13 bases, leaving 21 bases between them. CDR3 sequence (DNA): TGTGCCAGCAGCCGCGCGGGACGAGGCGATTTGCCCCTCCACTTT. Translated: CASSRAGRGDLPLHF.

At least ten counts were recorded for this clonotype. The chain recombines TRBV2 with TRBJ2-7; no clear D gene. This CDR3 spans 13 amino acids. The germline V gene has CDR1 SNHLY and CDR2 FYNNEI. The V and J ends lost 0 bases and 6 bases respectively, with 9 bases between them. Here the CDR3 reads CASSEAPRSEQYF. The CDR3 coding sequence is TGTGCCAGCAGTGAAGCACCTCGGTCCGAGCAGTACTTC.

The sample holds many counts of this clonotype. V is TRBV6-5 and J is TRBJ2-1, with 8 bases matching TRBD2. The CDR3 runs to 15 residues. CDR1 is MNHEY, CDR2 SVGAGI, per germline. V trimming: 6 bases; J trimming: 1 base; junction bases outside the gene matches: 5. This CDR3 is CASSQSGGSYNEQFF. The DNA for the CDR3 is TGTGCCAGCAGCCAATCGGGGGGGTCCTACAATGAGCAGTTCTTC.

As for this clonotype: A much bigger clone sits one base away, suggesting this may be a read error. The rearrangement uses TRBV10-3 and TRBJ2-3; D unclear. In germline, CDR1 is ENHRY, CDR2 SYGVKD. This CDR3 is 12 amino acids long. Here the CDR3 DNA reads TGTGCCATCAGTGACAGCATAGATACGCAGTATTTT. Translation gives CAISDSIDTQYF.

With regard to this clonotype: Given a much more abundant clone one base away, this may be a read error. The chain combines TRBV11-1 with TRBJ2-7; 7 bases agree with TRBD1. The CDR3 runs 13 residues. Germline loops: CDR1 SGHAT, CDR2 FQDESV (reference sequence). Unmatched junction bases numbered 2, after V lost 4 bases and J lost 2 bases. The DNA of the CDR3 is TGTGCCAGCAGCTCGGGACAGACCTACGAGCAGTACTTC. Its protein product is CASSSGQTYEQYF.

This clonotype has only one observation. A much bigger clone sits one base away, suggesting this may be a read error. The rearrangement joins TRBV2 to TRBJ1-3, with TRBD1 matching 11 bases. Per germline, CDR1 SNHLY and CDR2 FYNNEI. The CDR3 spans 16 residues. DNA of the CDR3: TGTGCCAGCAGTCGGGACAGGGGGGACTCTAGAAACACCATATATTTT. It yields the protein CASSRDRGDSRNTIYF.

This clonotype was detected a few times. The chain has TRBV3-1 and TRBJ2-3, with a tentative D call TRBD1 (6 bases). Trimming removed 1 base at V and 3 bases at J, with 14 bases between. Germline values: CDR1 LGHDT, CDR2 YNNKEL (reference sequence). The CDR3 is made up of 16 amino acids. Written as DNA, the CDR3 is TGTGCCAGCAGCCAAGTTAACAGGGTGATAACAGATACGCAGTATTTT. It is translated as CASSQVNRVITDTQYF.

This clonotype was seen repeatedly, ten times or more. This chain joins TRBV10-3 and TRBJ2-6; D is perhaps TRBD1 or TRBD2 (5 bases each). In germline, CDR1 is ENHRY, CDR2 SYGVKD. The CDR3 is 16 residues long. The V and J ends lost 1 base and 2 bases respectively, with 9 bases between them. CDR3 bases: TGTGCCATCAGTGAGTACGAGGGGCCTGGGGCCAACGTCCTGACTTTC. It specifies CAISEYEGPGANVLTF.

This clonotype has at least ten counts. This rearrangement joins TRBV2 to TRBJ2-3; tentative D call: TRBD2 (6 bases). CDR1 is SNHLY, CDR2 FYNNEI, per germline. The germline V and J ends were trimmed by 4 bases and 4 bases, with 15 bases remaining between them. The CDR3 is 15 amino acids. CDR3: CASSAGGPRSDTQYF. CDR3 DNA: TGTGCCAGCAGTGCAGGAGGGCCTCGGTCAGATACGCAGTATTTT. Full variable domain (rest looked up from reference TRBV2 and TRBJ2-3): EPEVTQTPSHQVTQMGQEVILRCVPISNHLYFYWYRQILGQKVEFLVSFYNNEISEKSEIFDDQFSVERPDGSNFTLKIRSTKLEDSAMYFCASSAGGPRSDTQYFGPGTRLTVL.

The table lists this clonotype with many counts. CDR3 protein: CASSVTGNNEKLFF. CDR3 sequence (DNA): TGTGCCAGCAGCGTGACAGGCAATAATGAAAAACTGTTTTTT. V gene TRBV2 combines with J gene TRBJ1-4, with D tentatively TRBD1 (6 bases). V lost 6 bases and J lost 4, with 12 bases in between. The CDR3 is made up of 14 amino acids. Germline V gene data show CDR1 as SNHLY and CDR2 as FYNNEI.

This clonotype was counted many times. V gene TRBV2 combines with J gene TRBJ2-1; D unclear. CDR1 is SNHLY and CDR2 is FYNNEI in the germline V gene. With 7 bases removed from V and 0 bases from J, the gap between germline ends came to 10 bases. This CDR3 has 14 residues. CDR3 protein: CASKVVLSYNEQFF. The CDR3 coding sequence is TGTGCCAGCAAGGTGGTACTCTCCTACAATGAGCAGTTCTTC.

There are many counts of this clonotype. The DNA for the CDR3 is TGTGCCAGTAGTTCTGGGGCCGCTGGAAACACCATATATTTT. It codes for CASSSGAAGNTIYF. This chain uses TRBV19 with TRBJ1-3; TRBD1 might be the D (5 bases). The CDR3 is 14 residues long. V was shortened by 5 bases and J by 2 bases, with 10 bases between the two germline ends. The germline V gene encodes CDR1 LNHDA and CDR2 SQIVND (reference sequence).

This clonotype was seen more than once but under ten times. This rearrangement joins TRBV27 to TRBJ1-5, with 8 bases aligning to TRBD1. CDR3 length: 14 amino acids. V shed 2 bases, J shed 11 bases, and the junction held 8 bases outside the gene matches. The germline V gene has CDR1 MNHEY and CDR2 SMNVEV (reference sequence). The CDR3 region is CASSLGQGLGAQHF. The CDR3 region has the DNA TGTGCCAGCAGTTTAGGACAGGGTCTGGGGGCCCAGCATTTT.

This clonotype was seen ten or more times. The gene calls are TRBV11-2 and TRBJ2-1, with 10 bases aligning to TRBD2. Unmatched junction bases numbered 10, after V lost 5 bases and J lost 9 bases. Germline V gene sequence: CDR1 SGHAT, CDR2 FQNNGV. The CDR3 has 15 residues. The DNA of the CDR3 is TGTGCCAGCAGCCCCTCGGGACTAGCGTCACTTGAGCAGTTCTTC. This encodes CASSPSGLASLEQFF. The full variable domain, its missing parts supplied by reference TRBV11-2 and TRBJ2-1, is EAGVAQSPRYKIIEKRQSVAFWCNPISGHATLYWYQQILGQGPKLLIQFQNNGVVDDSQLPKDRFSAERLKGVDSTLKIQPAKLEDSAVYLCASSPSGLASLEQFFGPGTRLTVL.

CDR3 bases: TGCGCCAGCAGCCAAGAAATAACGGGAGGGCCGGCCCCAGAGACCCAGTACTTC. This sequence encodes CASSQEITGGPAPETQYF. The chain is built from TRBV4-3 and TRBJ2-5, with 8 bases matching TRBD2. Looked up from germline, CDR1 is LGHNA and CDR2 is YSLEER. The CDR3 contains 18 residues. V shed 0 bases and J 4 bases; nucleotides not matched to a gene: 13.

A few counts support this clonotype. This chain uses TRBV20-1 with TRBJ2-1; D is ambiguous. V lost 2 bases and J lost 6, with 23 bases in between. CDR3 length equals 17 residues. CDR1 is DFQATT, CDR2 SNEGSKA, per germline (reference sequence). The CDR3 region has the DNA TGCAGTGCTAGATCGTTATCGGCGGCCCTTTTTTCCAATGAGCAGTTCTTC. This codes for CSARSLSAALFSNEQFF.

As for this clonotype: A much bigger clone sits one base away, suggesting this may be a read error. The rearrangement uses TRBV5-6 and TRBJ2-7; D gene unclear. The germline gives CDR1 SGHDT, CDR2 YYEEEE. Deletions cut 4 bases from V and 3 bases from J, with 14 bases between. The CDR3 runs to 14 residues. As DNA, the CDR3 is TGTGCCAGCAGCCTCGGGCTCGACGGCTACGAGCAGTACTTC. Residues: CASSLGLDGYEQYF.